This T cell receptor beta chain was captured by sequencing in a study of T cell responses to AZD1222 COVID-19 vaccine listed by TCRdb under 2021. Broadly, across the study: A total of 233 trial participants underwent TCR sequencing, of whom more than 200 had received two doses of AZD1222 and around 26 had received two doses of the MenACWY control vaccine. Trial participants were enrolled by age into subgroups of 18-55, 56-69 and 70-plus years, and around 140, 26 and 57 TCR-sequenced participants, respectively, were included in these subgroups.

This clone was observed once. Its antigen remains undetermined. No per-base quality is available; no much larger clone lies one base away. The CDR3 regions of human TCRbeta chains were analyzed by immunosequencing. The paper's data handling went like this. Repertoire TCRs were matched against a reference library of SARS-CoV-2-specific TCRs generated with the MIRA antigen-specificity platform. Breadth was defined as the fraction of unique TCRs that were SARS-CoV-2-associated, and depth was defined as the fraction of total T cells that were SARS-CoV-2-associated. Using the MIRA data, every spike-specific TCR was mapped to the spike region that the TCR reacted to and assigned to either a CD4 or a CD8 class. Log10-transformed breadth and depth values were compared by one-way ANOVA with Sidak's multiple comparisons tests. TCRdb retrieved this table from immuneACCESS and kept in-frame rearrangements only. Not all clones are present; in checked studies, unresolved V genes account for under half, and no reason is known for the remainder. V and J calls and clone size are given by that table; D and trimming were obtained from the DNA. Present in this sample are about 130,000 clones, just under 95% of which were seen just once. 1% to 1.3% of the sample rests with the top ten.

The germline V gene specifies SGDLS as CDR1 and YYNGEE as CDR2. The CDR3 spans 12 residues, from the cysteine through the phenylalanine. Only the CDR3 portion is preserved as DNA: 36 bases, with reading frame beginning at the first base. V is reduced by 5 bases and J by 8 bases, leaving a spacing of 11 bases between them. Study-level results and caveats: In the small 56-69-year group, the increase in depth fell short of significance, most likely because of low power. Reportedly, almost half of the unique spike-specific TCRs recognized epitopes lying outside the regions that are mutated in the B.1.351 and B.1.1.7 variants. The vaccine-associated CD4 TCRs covered the entire spike protein, and the dominant responses fell in regions 160-218 and 743-854. Participants were mostly white British and included more females than males, and it was suggested by the authors that clonal diversity may have been underestimated. Conclusions about previously exposed vaccinees are limited, since just a handful of AZD1222 recipients were seropositive for SARS-CoV-2 at baseline. Because no day 14 peak-response samples were available, repertoires were characterized only after the peak T cell response. A significant rise in spike-specific TCR breadth and depth was observed after two AZD1222 doses relative to day 0 and relative to MenACWY recipients.

The time point label corresponds to: about 28 days (+/-7) after the second vaccine dose. AZD1222 recipients whose second dose came at about 4 weeks and those whose second dose came at about 12 weeks were combined into one group, since spike-specific TCR depth and breadth did not differ between the two schedules. Samples from vaccinated people were obtained from the UK trials COV001 and COV002, which included a single-blind randomized controlled phase 2/3 trial of AZD1222 (ChAdOx1 nCoV-19) in healthy adults. For TCRbeta chain sequencing, PBMC samples were collected from trial participants at day 0 and at day 28 after the second dose.

The sample here was peripheral blood, taken 28 days after the second AZD1222 dose. The TCR comes from an adult who received the AZD1222 COVID-19 vaccine. The V and J genes are TRBV9 and TRBJ2-1; the D segment might be TRBD1 or TRBD2, since each matches 5 bases. The nucleotide sequence reads TGTGCCAGCAGACTAGGGGTGGATGAGCAGTTCTTC. This translates into CASRLGVDEQFF.